A selection of T cell receptor beta chains follows, all from one sample in a study of T cells in narcolepsy. Assay used: immunoSEQ multiplex PCR; TCRdb lists only in-frame clones, some missing. The data contain tens of thousands of clones, around 88% of them singletons. Sequenced sample: CD45RA- memory CD4+ T cells from PBMCs. Every receptor here comes from a human donor with narcolepsy. The CDR3 runs from the conserved cysteine through the conserved F or W. The D gene is left open where the match is weak. The listing skips clone size in some rows; elsewhere it reads once, few, many or a size class.

>few|TRBJ2-7|TRBV19|-
TGTGCCAGTAGTATACGGGGCCTAGCGTACTACGAGCAGTACTTC
CASSIRGLAYYEQYF
>-|TRBJ2-7|TRBV6-5|-
TGTGCCAGCAGCCAGCCAGGGGGGTGGGAGCAGTACTTC
CASSQPGGWEQYF
>-|TRBJ1-1|TRBV29-1|-
TGCAGCGTTGCCCAGCCGAACACTGAAGCTTTCTTT
CSVAQPNTEAFF
>-|TRBJ2-7|TRBV6-5|-
TGTGCCAGCACCCTAAATCGGGACTCCTACGAGCAGTACTTC
CASTLNRDSYEQYF
>-|TRBJ1-2|TRBV4-1|-
TGCGCCAGCAGCCAAGACCCCTGGGGGTTGGGCTACACCTTC
CASSQDPWGLGYTF
>-|TRBJ2-7|TRBV10-2|TRBD2
TGCGCCAGCAGGTCGCCTAGCGGGAGTGTAGAGCAGTACTTC
CASRSPSGSVEQYF
>-|TRBJ2-7|TRBV18|-
TGTGCCAGCTCACCAACGGCCACCAGCGAGCAGTACTTC
CASSPTATSEQYF
>-|TRBJ1-1|TRBV6-5|-
TGTGCCAGCAGCCTTCTACCGAGAGGGAACACTGAAGCTTTCTTT
CASSLLPRGNTEAFF
>-|TRBJ2-1|TRBV7-2|-
TGTGCCAGCAGCTTAGGACTAGGCCCCAATGAGCAGTTCTTC
CASSLGLGPNEQFF
>-|TRBJ2-7|TRBV5-1|-
TGCGCCAGCAGCTTGGATGGTGGGCAGGGGTCCTACGAGCAGTACTTC
CASSLDGGQGSYEQYF
>-|TRBJ2-3|TRBV7-6|TRBD1
TGTGCCAGCAGCTCGGACAGGGTGCAAGATACGCAGTATTTT
CASSSDRVQDTQYF
>-|TRBJ1-1|TRBV7-2|-
TGTGCCAGCAGCTTAAGCCTAGGCACTGGGAACACTGAAGCTTTCTTT
CASSLSLGTGNTEAFF
>-|TRBJ1-2|TRBV6-1|-
TGTGCCAGCAGTTCCCAGGGGTTTCGGGGCTACACCTTC
CASSSQGFRGYTF
>-|TRBJ2-3|TRBV5-4|-
TGTGCCAGCAGCGGGGGGGATACGCAGTATTTT
CASSGGDTQYF
>-|TRBJ1-5|TRBV6-1|-
TGTGCCAGCAGTGAAACCGCAGGGATGCAACCCCAGCATTTT
CASSETAGMQPQHF
>-|TRBJ1-4|TRBV2|TRBD1
TGTGCCACCACTAGACAGGGGGGTAATGAAAAACTGTTTTTT
CATTRQGGNEKLFF
>-|TRBJ1-4|TRBV19|TRBD1
TGTGCCAGTATCGGGACAGGGTATGGAAAACTGTTTTTT
CASIGTGYGKLFF
>-|TRBJ1-2|TRBV5-6|-
TGTGCCAGCAGCTTGGTTTGGGGAGACTATGGCTACACCTTC
CASSLVWGDYGYTF
>-|TRBJ2-7|TRBV2|-
TGTGCCAGCAGTGAATCCATGGACCTGAGCTCCTACGAGCAGTACTTC
CASSESMDLSSYEQYF
>-|TRBJ1-2|TRBV5-6|-
TGTGCCAGCAGCAAGGACGGCCTCTATGGCTACACCTTC
CASSKDGLYGYTF
>-|TRBJ2-7|TRBV30|-
TGTGCCTGGAGTGGGCAGGACTCCTACGAGCAGTACTTC
CAWSGQDSYEQYF
>-|TRBJ1-2|TRBV7-8|TRBD1
TGTGCCAGCAGCTTAGCAAAGACAGGGTTCGGCTACACCTTC
CASSLAKTGFGYTF